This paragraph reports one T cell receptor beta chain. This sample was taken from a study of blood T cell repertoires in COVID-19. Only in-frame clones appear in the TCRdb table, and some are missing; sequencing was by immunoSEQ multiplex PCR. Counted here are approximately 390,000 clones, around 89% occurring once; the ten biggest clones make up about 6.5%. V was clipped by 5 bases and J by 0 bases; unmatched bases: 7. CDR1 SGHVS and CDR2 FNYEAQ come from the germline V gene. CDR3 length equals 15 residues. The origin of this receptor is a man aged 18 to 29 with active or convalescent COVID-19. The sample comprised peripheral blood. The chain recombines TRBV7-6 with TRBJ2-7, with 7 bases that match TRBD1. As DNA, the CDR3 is TGTGCCAGCAGCCCTCAGACAGGGTACTCCTACGAGCAGTACTTC. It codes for CASSPQTGYSYEQYF. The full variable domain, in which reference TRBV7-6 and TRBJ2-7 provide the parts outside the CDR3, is GAGVSQSPRYKVTKRGQDVALRCDPISGHVSLYWYRQALGQGPEFLTYFNYEAQQDKSGLPNDRFSAERPEGSISTLTIQRTEQRDSAMYRCASSPQTGYSYEQYFGPGTRLTVT.